The clone carrying this TCR beta chain came up many times. As yet, its antigen is unknown. Amplified TCR beta CDR3 regions came from RNA transcripts. The HTBI primer set served for first-round RT-PCR of the TCR CDR3. TCRdb re-called the multiplex PCR reads through MiXCR, storing one row per CDR3 protein. The data show fewer than 500,000 distinct CDR3 sequences, approximately 14% seen once. This sample is drawn from a study of T cells in Graves' hyperthyroidism and ophthalmopathy. About the study: Blood was drawn when the patient was first diagnosed and still untreated. The study's findings and limits: Separation of ophthalmopathy from stable hyperthyroidism was achieved by a 13 V-J model.

Ophthalmopathy patients all had a Clinical Activity Score of at least 3, a NOSPECS grade of at least 4 and disease under 3 months old. Source material for PBMCs was 10 ml fresh peripheral blood. The ends were cut back, 6 bases at V and 1 base at J, with 15 bases in the middle. Germline V CDR1 and CDR2: SNHLY, FYNNEI. CDR3 size: 15 residues. The source is a woman aged 25 to 45 with Graves' ophthalmopathy. Sequences were obtained from blood. J is TRBJ1-1 and V is TRBV2, with D tentatively TRBD1 (5 bases). The CDR3 here is CASSDRTRPNTEAFF. For the CDR3, the DNA is TGTGCCAGCAGCGACAGAACACGCCCGAACACTGAAGCTTTCTTT.